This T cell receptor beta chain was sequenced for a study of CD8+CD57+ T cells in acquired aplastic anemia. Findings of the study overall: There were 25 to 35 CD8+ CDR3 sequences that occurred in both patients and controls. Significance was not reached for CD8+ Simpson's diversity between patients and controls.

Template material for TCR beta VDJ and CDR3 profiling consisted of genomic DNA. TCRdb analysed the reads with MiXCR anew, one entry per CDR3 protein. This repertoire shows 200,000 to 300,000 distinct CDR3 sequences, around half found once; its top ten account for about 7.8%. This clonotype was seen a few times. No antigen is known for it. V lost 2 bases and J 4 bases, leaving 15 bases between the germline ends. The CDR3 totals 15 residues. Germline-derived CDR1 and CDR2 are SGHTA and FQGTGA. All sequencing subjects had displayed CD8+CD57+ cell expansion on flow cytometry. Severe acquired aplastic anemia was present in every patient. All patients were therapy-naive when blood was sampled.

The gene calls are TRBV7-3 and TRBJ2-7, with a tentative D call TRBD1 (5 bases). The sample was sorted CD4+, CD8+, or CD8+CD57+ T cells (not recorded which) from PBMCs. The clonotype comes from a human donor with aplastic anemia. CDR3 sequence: CASSLFASGNYEQYF. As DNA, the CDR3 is TGTGCCAGCAGCTTATTTGCTTCAGGGAATTACGAGCAGTACTTC.